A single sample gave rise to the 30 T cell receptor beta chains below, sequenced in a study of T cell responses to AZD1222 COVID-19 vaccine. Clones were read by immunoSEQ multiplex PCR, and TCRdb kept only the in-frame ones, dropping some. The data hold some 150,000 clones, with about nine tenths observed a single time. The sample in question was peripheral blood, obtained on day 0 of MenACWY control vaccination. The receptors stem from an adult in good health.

CDR3 DNA sequence: TGTGCCAGCAGCTGGGCTAGCGGGGACTCCTACGAGCAGTACTTC. Its translation: CASSWASGDSYEQYF. The V gene is TRBV5-5, the J gene TRBJ2-7; 9 bases line up with TRBD2. Germline V CDR1 and CDR2: SGHKS, YYEKEE (reference sequence). This CDR3 contains 15 residues. V dropped 3 bases and J dropped 0; count of bases not matched to a gene: 4.

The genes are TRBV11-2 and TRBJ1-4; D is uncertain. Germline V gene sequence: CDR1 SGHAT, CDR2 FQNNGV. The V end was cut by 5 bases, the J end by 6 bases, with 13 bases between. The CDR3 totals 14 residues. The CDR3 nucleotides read TGTGCCAGCAGCCCACGAGGCCGTTATGAAAAACTGTTTTTT. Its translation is CASSPRGRYEKLFF.

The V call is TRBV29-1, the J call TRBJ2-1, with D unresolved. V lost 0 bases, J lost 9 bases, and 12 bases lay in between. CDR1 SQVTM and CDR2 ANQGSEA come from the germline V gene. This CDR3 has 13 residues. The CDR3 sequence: CSVEEILAGEQFF. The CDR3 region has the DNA TGCAGCGTTGAAGAGATTTTAGCAGGTGAGCAGTTCTTC.

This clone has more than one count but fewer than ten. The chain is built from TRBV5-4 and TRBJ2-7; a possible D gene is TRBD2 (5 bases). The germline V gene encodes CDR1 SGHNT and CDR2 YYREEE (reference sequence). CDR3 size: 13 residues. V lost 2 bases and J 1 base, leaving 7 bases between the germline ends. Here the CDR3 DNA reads TGTGCCAGCAGCTTTCGGGGATCCTACGAGCAGTACTTC. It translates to CASSFRGSYEQYF.

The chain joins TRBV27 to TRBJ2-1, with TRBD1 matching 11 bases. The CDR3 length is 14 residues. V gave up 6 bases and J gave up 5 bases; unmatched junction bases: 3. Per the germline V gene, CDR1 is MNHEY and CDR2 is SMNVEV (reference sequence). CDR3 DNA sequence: TGTGCCAGCAGGGACAGGGGGCTTAACAATGAGCAGTTCTTC. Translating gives CASRDRGLNNEQFF.

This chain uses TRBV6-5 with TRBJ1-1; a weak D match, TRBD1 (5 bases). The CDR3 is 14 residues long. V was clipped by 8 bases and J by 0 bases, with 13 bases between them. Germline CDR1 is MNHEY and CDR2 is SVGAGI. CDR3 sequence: CASWDLPLNTEAFF. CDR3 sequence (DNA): TGTGCCAGCTGGGACTTACCGCTGAACACTGAAGCTTTCTTT.

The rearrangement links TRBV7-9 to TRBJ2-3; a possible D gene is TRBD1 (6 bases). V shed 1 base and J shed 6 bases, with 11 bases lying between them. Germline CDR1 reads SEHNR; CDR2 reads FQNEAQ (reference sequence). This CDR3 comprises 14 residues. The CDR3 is CASSLGGDTDTQYF. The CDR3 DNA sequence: TGTGCCAGCAGCTTAGGAGGGGACACTGATACGCAGTATTTT.

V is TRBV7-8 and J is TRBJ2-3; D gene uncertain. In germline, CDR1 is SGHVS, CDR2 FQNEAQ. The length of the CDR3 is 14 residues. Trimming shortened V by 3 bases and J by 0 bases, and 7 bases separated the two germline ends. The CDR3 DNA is TGTGCCAGCAGCTTGGAGCTAAGCACAGATACGCAGTATTTT. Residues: CASSLELSTDTQYF.

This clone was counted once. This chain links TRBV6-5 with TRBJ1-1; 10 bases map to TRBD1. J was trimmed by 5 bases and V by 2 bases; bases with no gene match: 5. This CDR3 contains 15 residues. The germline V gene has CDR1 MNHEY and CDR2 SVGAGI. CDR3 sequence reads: CASSYPGQGVTEAFF. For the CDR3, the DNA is TGTGCCAGCAGTTACCCTGGACAGGGGGTAACTGAAGCTTTCTTT.

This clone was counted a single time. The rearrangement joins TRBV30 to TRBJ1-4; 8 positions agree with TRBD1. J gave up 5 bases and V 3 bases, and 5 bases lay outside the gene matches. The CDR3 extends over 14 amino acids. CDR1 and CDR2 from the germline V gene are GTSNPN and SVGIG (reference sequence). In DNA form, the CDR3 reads TGTGCCTGGAGCGCAGGGGGCCGAAATGAAAAACTGTTTTTT. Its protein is CAWSAGGRNEKLFF.

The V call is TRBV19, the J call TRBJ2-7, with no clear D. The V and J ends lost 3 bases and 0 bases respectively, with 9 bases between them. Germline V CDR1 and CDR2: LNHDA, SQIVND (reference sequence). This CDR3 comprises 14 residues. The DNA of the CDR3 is TGTGCCAGTAGTATTGACACCTTCTCCTACGAGCAGTACTTC. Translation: CASSIDTFSYEQYF. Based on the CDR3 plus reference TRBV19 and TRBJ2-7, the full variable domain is DGGITQSPKYLFRKEGQNVTLSCEQNLNHDAMYWYRQDPGQGLRLIYYSQIVNDFQKGDIAEGYSVSREKKESFPLTVTSAQKNPTAFYLCASSIDTFSYEQYFGPGTRLTVT.

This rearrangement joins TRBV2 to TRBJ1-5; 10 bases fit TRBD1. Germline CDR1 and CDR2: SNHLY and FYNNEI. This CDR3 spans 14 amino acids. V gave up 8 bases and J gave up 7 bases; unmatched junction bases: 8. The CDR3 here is CASYSGQGSQPQHF. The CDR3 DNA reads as TGTGCCAGCTACTCGGGACAGGGGAGCCAGCCCCAGCATTTT. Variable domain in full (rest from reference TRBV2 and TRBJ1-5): EPEVTQTPSHQVTQMGQEVILRCVPISNHLYFYWYRQILGQKVEFLVSFYNNEISEKSEIFDDQFSVERPDGSNFTLKIRSTKLEDSAMYFCASYSGQGSQPQHFGDGTRLSIL.

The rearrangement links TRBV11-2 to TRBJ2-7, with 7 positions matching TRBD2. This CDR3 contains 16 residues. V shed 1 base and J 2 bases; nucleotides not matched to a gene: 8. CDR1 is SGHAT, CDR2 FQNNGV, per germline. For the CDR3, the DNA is TGTGCCAGCAGCTTAGTGGGAGGGACTCGGACCTACGAGCAGTACTTC. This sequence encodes CASSLVGGTRTYEQYF.

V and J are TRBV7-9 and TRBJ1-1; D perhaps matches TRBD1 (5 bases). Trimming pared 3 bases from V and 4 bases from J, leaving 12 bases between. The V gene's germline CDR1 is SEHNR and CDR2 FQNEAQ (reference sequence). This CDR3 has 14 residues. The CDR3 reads CASSLAQGTTEAFF. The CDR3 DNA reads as TGTGCCAGCAGCTTGGCTCAGGGAACCACTGAAGCTTTCTTT.

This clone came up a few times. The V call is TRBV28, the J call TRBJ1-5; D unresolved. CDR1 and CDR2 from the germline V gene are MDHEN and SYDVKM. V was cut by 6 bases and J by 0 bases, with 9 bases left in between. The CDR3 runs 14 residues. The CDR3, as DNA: TGTGCCAGCAGCCGGGAGAATAGCAATCAGCCCCAGCATTTT. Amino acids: CASSRENSNQPQHF.

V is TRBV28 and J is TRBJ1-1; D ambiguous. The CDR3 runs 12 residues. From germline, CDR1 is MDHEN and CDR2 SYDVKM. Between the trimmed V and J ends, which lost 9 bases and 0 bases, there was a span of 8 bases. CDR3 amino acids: CASDTVNTEAFF. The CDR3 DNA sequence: TGTGCCAGTGATACAGTGAACACTGAAGCTTTCTTT.

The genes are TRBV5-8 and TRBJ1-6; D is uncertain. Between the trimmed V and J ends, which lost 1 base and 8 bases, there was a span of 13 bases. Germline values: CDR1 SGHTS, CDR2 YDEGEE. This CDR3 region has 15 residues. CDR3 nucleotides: TGTGCCAGCAGCTTGTTAGGCTCATGGGATTCACCCCTCCACTTT. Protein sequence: CASSLLGSWDSPLHF.

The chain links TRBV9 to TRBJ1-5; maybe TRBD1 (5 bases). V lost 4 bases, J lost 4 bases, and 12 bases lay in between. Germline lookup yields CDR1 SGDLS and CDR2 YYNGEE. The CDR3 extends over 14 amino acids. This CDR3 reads CASSFDGTNQPQHF. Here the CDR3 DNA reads TGTGCCAGCAGCTTCGATGGGACTAATCAGCCCCAGCATTTT.

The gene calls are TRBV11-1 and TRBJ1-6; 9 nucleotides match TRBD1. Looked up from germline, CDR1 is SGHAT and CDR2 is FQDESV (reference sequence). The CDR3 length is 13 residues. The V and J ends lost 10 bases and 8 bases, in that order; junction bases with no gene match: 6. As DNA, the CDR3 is TGTGCCACCGGACAGGGGACCGATTCACCCCTCCACTTT. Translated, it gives CATGQGTDSPLHF.

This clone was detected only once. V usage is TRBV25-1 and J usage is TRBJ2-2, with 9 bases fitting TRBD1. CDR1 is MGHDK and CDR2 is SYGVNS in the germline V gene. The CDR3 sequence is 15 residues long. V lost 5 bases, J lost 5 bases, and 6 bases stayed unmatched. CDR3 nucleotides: TGTGCCAGCAGTCCCGGGACAGGGTGGACCGGGGAGCTGTTTTTT. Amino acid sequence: CASSPGTGWTGELFF.

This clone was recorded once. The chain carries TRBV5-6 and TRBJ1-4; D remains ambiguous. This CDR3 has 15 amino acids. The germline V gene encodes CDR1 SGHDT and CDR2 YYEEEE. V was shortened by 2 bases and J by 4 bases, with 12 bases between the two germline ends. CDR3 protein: CASSLLSGLNEKLFF. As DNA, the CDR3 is TGTGCCAGCAGCTTATTGTCCGGGCTTAATGAAAAACTGTTTTTT.

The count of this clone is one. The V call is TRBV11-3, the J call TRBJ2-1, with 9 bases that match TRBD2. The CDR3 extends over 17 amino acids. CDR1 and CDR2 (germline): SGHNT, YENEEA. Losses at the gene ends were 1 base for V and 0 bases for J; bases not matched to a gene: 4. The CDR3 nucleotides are TGTGCCAGCAGCTTAGCGACTAGCGGCTCCTCCTACAATGAGCAGTTCTTC. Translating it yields CASSLATSGSSYNEQFF.

CDR3 loop: CASSVRVNTEAFF. CDR3 nucleotides: TGTGCCAGCAGCGTAAGAGTGAACACTGAAGCTTTCTTT. V is TRBV9 and J is TRBJ1-1; D gene unclear. Looked up from germline, CDR1 is SGDLS and CDR2 is YYNGEE. Deletions cut 1 base from V and 0 bases from J, with 4 bases between. The CDR3 length is 13 residues.

CDR3 DNA: TGTGCCAGCTCACATCGACAGGGAGAGCGTGGAAACACCATATATTTT. It is translated as CASSHRQGERGNTIYF. The chain has TRBV18 and TRBJ1-3, with 7 bases that match TRBD1. Germline trimming cut 4 bases from V and 3 bases from J; bases unmatched to any gene: 9. The germline V gene has CDR1 KGHSH and CDR2 LQKENI. The CDR3 loop spans 16 amino acids.

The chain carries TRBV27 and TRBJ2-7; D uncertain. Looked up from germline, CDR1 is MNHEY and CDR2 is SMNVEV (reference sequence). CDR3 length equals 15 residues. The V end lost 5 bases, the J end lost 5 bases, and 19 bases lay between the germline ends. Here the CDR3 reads CASSLLTTNRDEQYF. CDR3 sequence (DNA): TGTGCCAGCAGTCTACTAACCACCAACCGCGACGAGCAGTACTTC.

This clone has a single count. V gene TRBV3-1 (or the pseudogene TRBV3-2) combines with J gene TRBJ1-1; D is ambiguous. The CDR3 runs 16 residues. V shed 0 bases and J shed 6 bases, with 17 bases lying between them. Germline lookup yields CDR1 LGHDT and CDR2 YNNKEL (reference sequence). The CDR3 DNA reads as TGTGCCAGCAGCCAAGATCGTCGGCAAATCGGGCCTGAAGCTTTCTTT. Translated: CASSQDRRQIGPEAFF.

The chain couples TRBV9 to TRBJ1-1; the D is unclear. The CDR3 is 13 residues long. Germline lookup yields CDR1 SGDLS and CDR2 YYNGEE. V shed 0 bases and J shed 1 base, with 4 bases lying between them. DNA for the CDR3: TGTGCCAGCAGCGTAGAGGAGAACACTGAAGCTTTCTTT. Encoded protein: CASSVEENTEAFF.

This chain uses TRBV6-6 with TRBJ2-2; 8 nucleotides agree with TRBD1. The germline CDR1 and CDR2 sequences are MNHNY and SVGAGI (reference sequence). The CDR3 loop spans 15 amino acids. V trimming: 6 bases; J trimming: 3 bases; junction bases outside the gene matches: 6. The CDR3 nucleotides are TGTGCCAGCAGAAGACAGGGGACAGACACCGGGGAGCTGTTTTTT. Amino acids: CASRRQGTDTGELFF.

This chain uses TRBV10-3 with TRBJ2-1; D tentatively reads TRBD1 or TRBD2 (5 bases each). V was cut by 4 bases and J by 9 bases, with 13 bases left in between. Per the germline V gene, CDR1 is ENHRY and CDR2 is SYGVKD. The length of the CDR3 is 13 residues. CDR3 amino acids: CAISALEGTEQFF. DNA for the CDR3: TGTGCCATCAGTGCCCTCGAAGGGACTGAGCAGTTCTTC.

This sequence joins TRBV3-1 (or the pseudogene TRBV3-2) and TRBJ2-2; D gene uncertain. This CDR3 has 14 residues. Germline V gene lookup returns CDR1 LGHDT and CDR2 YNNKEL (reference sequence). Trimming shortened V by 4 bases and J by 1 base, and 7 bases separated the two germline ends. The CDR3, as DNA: TGTGCCAGCAGCCGCTTCGGGAACACCGGGGAGCTGTTTTTT. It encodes CASSRFGNTGELFF.